The 26 T cell receptor beta chains in this list originate from one sample, sequenced in a study of T cell changes during pregnancy in multiple sclerosis. TCRdb keeps only in-frame clones here, not all; method: immunoSEQ multiplex PCR. The sample holds roughly 35,000 clones; 88% are singletons and the top ten take 1.2%. The sample in question was CD4+ T cells from peripheral blood mononuclear cells, obtained before pregnancy. Receptors were obtained from a female donor with multiple sclerosis, enrolled in a pregnancy study.

The chain employs TRBV5-4 and TRBJ2-1; 8 positions agree with TRBD2. CDR1 SGHNT and CDR2 YYREEE come from the germline V gene (reference sequence). This CDR3 is 15 amino acids long. The junction had 7 bases not matched to a gene; V was cut back by 4 bases and J by 4 bases. The CDR3 coding sequence is TGTGCCAGCAGCGGAGGGACTAGGACTTACAATGAGCAGTTCTTC. This gives the protein CASSGGTRTYNEQFF.

V usage is TRBV9 and J usage is TRBJ2-5; 7 bases map to TRBD2. The CDR3 is 13 residues long. Trimming removed 3 bases from V and 5 bases from J; junction bases left unmatched: 4. CDR1 and CDR2 (germline): SGDLS, YYNGEE. The CDR3 coding sequence is TGTGCCAGCAGCGGGAATAGCGGGGAGACCCAGTACTTC. Translation: CASSGNSGETQYF.

The genes are TRBV23-1 and TRBJ2-3, with TRBD2 identical over 9 bases. TRBV23-1 is marked as an open reading frame, function uncertain. V was pared by 0 bases and J by 1 base, with 5 bases of the junction left unmatched. The CDR3 is 17 amino acids. The CDR3 DNA is TGCGCCAGCAGTCAATCGATTCTAGCGGGATGCACAGATACGCAGTATTTT. Protein product: CASSQSILAGCTDTQYF.

This clone has more than one count but fewer than ten. The chain recombines TRBV7-9 with TRBJ2-1; 8 bases fit TRBD2. Germline values: CDR1 SEHNR, CDR2 FQNEAQ (reference sequence). With V trimmed by 8 bases and J by 6 bases, 12 bases remained unmatched. The CDR3 has 15 amino acids. As DNA, the CDR3 is TGTGCCAGCGGCACCGGCAGCGGGAGCGGCAATGAGCAGTTCTTC. This codes for CASGTGSGSGNEQFF.

The rearrangement uses TRBV28 and TRBJ2-5; D is possibly TRBD2 (6 bases). There are 16 residues in the CDR3. V gave up 2 bases and J gave up 1 base, with 14 bases separating them. The germline V gene has CDR1 MDHEN and CDR2 SYDVKM. CDR3 DNA: TGTGCCAGCAGTTTAGTTCCAGGTAGCGGCCAAGAGACCCAGTACTTC. Translated, it gives CASSLVPGSGQETQYF. The full variable domain, with the rest looked up from reference TRBV28 and TRBJ2-5, is DVKVTQSSRYLVKRTGEKVFLECVQDMDHENMFWYRQDPGLGLRLIYFSYDVKMKEKGDIPEGYSVSREKKERFSLILESASTNQTSMYLCASSLVPGSGQETQYFGPGTRLLVL.

This sequence joins TRBV5-4 and TRBJ2-5, with TRBD2 matching over 7 bases. The CDR3 loop spans 14 amino acids. The J segment lost 5 bases and the V segment lost 2 bases, leaving 6 bases of the junction unmatched. The germline V gene encodes CDR1 SGHNT and CDR2 YYREEE (reference sequence). The CDR3 nucleotides read TGTGCCAGCAGCTTTAAAGCGGGGACGGAGACCCAGTACTTC. It yields the protein CASSFKAGTETQYF.

This chain connects TRBV11-2 to TRBJ2-7; TRBD1 aligns across 12 bases. Germline V gene sequence: CDR1 SGHAT, CDR2 FQNNGV. The CDR3 extends over 15 amino acids. The V and J ends lost 3 bases and 5 bases, in that order; junction bases with no gene match: 5. CDR3 in DNA: TGTGCCAGCAGCTTCATAGGGACAGGGGGCGACGAGCAGTACTTC. As protein: CASSFIGTGGDEQYF.

The chain employs TRBV6-4 and TRBJ2-3; 13 bases align to TRBD2. The J segment lost 4 bases and the V segment lost 3 bases, leaving 1 base of the junction unmatched. The CDR3 is 15 residues long. Germline values: CDR1 MRHNA, CDR2 SNTAGT. The CDR3 loop reads CASSEGTSGADTQYF. CDR3 DNA sequence: TGTGCCAGCAGTGAAGGGACTAGCGGGGCAGATACGCAGTATTTT.

This clone was recorded only once. The CDR3 coding sequence is TGTGCCAGCAGAGCAGGGGAAGATCAGCCCCAGCATTTT. Its protein is CASRAGEDQPQHF. This chain connects TRBV2 to TRBJ1-5; tentatively, D is TRBD1 (6 bases). This CDR3 region has 13 residues. The germline V and J ends were trimmed by 6 bases and 5 bases, with 11 bases remaining between them. Per germline, CDR1 SNHLY and CDR2 FYNNEI.

This sequence joins TRBV19 and TRBJ2-1; 9 bases agree with TRBD2. The ends lost 4 bases at V and 8 bases at J; junction bases unmatched: 15. This CDR3 is 17 amino acids long. Germline assignment: CDR1 LNHDA and CDR2 SQIVND (reference sequence). The CDR3 here is CASSTAGGRASGDEQFF. The CDR3 DNA sequence: TGTGCCAGTAGTACAGCTGGCGGGAGGGCCAGTGGTGATGAGCAGTTCTTC.

V usage is TRBV2 and J usage is TRBJ2-7; a possible D gene is TRBD1 (6 bases). The CDR3 covers 13 residues. Germline CDR1 is SNHLY and CDR2 is FYNNEI. V was cut by 7 bases and J by 3 bases, with 13 bases left in between. This chain's CDR3 is CASNQQGDYEQYF. The DNA of the CDR3 is TGTGCCAGCAACCAACAGGGTGACTACGAGCAGTACTTC.

The J gene is TRBJ2-7, the V gene TRBV18; a possible D gene is TRBD2 (6 bases). Germline loops: CDR1 KGHSH, CDR2 LQKENI. The CDR3 extends over 13 amino acids. With 4 bases removed from V and 7 bases from J, the gap between germline ends came to 14 bases. CDR3 DNA sequence: TGTGCCAGCTCACACGGGAGTTTTGGGGAGCAGTACTTC. Translated, it gives CASSHGSFGEQYF.

In this sample, this clone turned up a few times. This rearrangement joins TRBV7-2 to TRBJ2-7; TRBD2 matches at 8 bases. Germline loops: CDR1 SGHTA, CDR2 FQGNSA. V lost 6 bases to trimming and J lost 0 bases; unmatched junction nucleotides: 7. There are 15 residues in the CDR3. The CDR3 region has the DNA TGTGCCAGCAGACCCAGCGGGAGTTACTCCTACGAGCAGTACTTC. Translating it yields CASRPSGSYSYEQYF. Full variable domain (outside the CDR3, taken from reference TRBV7-2 and TRBJ2-7): GAGVSQSPSNKVTEKGKDVELRCDPISGHTALYWYRQSLGQGLEFLIYFQGNSAPDKSGLPSDRFSAERTGGSVSTLTIQRTQQEDSAVYLCASRPSGSYSYEQYFGPGTRLTVT.

V usage is TRBV5-8 and J usage is TRBJ2-5; perhaps TRBD1 as D (5 bases). V lost 3 bases, J lost 9 bases, and 9 bases lay in between. This CDR3 comprises 11 residues. The germline CDR1 and CDR2 sequences are SGHTS and YDEGEE. The CDR3 is CASSWGWAQYF. CDR3 in DNA: TGTGCCAGCAGCTGGGGCTGGGCCCAGTACTTC.

The V call is TRBV19, the J call TRBJ1-1, with D maybe TRBD1 (5 bases). Germline V gene data show CDR1 as LNHDA and CDR2 as SQIVND (reference sequence). V lost 3 bases and J lost 3, with 14 bases in between. The CDR3 contains 15 residues. The CDR3 nucleotides are TGTGCCAGTAGTATGGGCGGCAGGGTTGACACTGAAGCTTTCTTT. Its protein is CASSMGGRVDTEAFF.

The chain couples TRBV27 to TRBJ1-5; maybe TRBD1 (5 bases). V was clipped by 6 bases and J by 5 bases, with 14 bases between them. In germline, CDR1 is MNHEY, CDR2 SMNVEV (reference sequence). The CDR3 is 14 residues long. This CDR3 is CASRNGGAHQPQHF. CDR3 in DNA: TGTGCCAGCAGGAACGGAGGGGCCCATCAGCCCCAGCATTTT.

The V call is TRBV10-2, the J call TRBJ2-7; 13 nucleotides align to TRBD2. The CDR3 extends over 19 amino acids. Germline CDR1 reads WSHSY; CDR2 reads SAAADI. The junction had 11 bases not matched to a gene; V was cut back by 0 bases and J by 3 bases. CDR3 in DNA: TGCGCCAGCAGTGAGTCCCCGGGACTAGCGGGACCAACCGACTACGAGCAGTACTTC. Translation: CASSESPGLAGPTDYEQYF.

The rearrangement links TRBV10-3 to TRBJ2-5; 12 positions match TRBD2. In germline, CDR1 is ENHRY, CDR2 SYGVKD. The J segment lost 5 bases and the V segment lost 5 bases, leaving 6 bases of the junction unmatched. The CDR3 has 15 amino acids. This CDR3 reads CAISLGLAGGETQYF. The CDR3 coding sequence is TGTGCCATCAGTCTAGGGCTAGCGGGAGGGGAGACCCAGTACTTC.

V and J are TRBV7-9 and TRBJ2-4; 8 nucleotides agree with TRBD1. V was clipped by 7 bases and J by 1 base; unmatched bases: 12. This CDR3 is built from 17 residues. The germline CDR1 and CDR2 sequences are SEHNR and FQNEAQ (reference sequence). The CDR3 is CASTPVLGTGAKNIQYF. CDR3 nucleotide sequence: TGTGCCAGCACCCCCGTTCTGGGGACAGGCGCCAAAAACATTCAGTACTTC. The full variable domain, in which reference TRBV7-9 and TRBJ2-4 provide the parts outside the CDR3, is DTGVSQNPRHKITKRGQNVTFRCDPISEHNRLYWYRQTLGQGPEFLTYFQNEAQLEKSRLLSDRFSAERPKGSFSTLEIQRTEQGDSAMYLCASTPVLGTGAKNIQYFGAGTRLSVL.

The rearrangement uses TRBV2 and TRBJ2-3; 9 nucleotides align to TRBD1. This CDR3 has 14 amino acids. The trim removed 5 bases at V and 5 bases at J, leaving 5 bases unmatched. Germline V gene lookup returns CDR1 SNHLY and CDR2 FYNNEI. CDR3 sequence reads: CASSTRDRVDTQYF. The CDR3 nucleotides are TGTGCCAGCAGTACCCGGGACAGGGTAGATACGCAGTATTTT.

The CDR3: CASSLSPGREQYF. CDR3 bases: TGTGCCAGCAGCTTGTCACCTGGGCGAGAGCAGTACTTC. The rearrangement uses TRBV5-4 and TRBJ2-7, with D unclear. Germline V gene sequence: CDR1 SGHNT, CDR2 YYREEE (reference sequence). V shed 1 base and J shed 7 bases, with 12 bases lying between them. The CDR3 is 13 residues long.

This chain links TRBV4-1 with TRBJ2-3; no firm D call. CDR3 size: 14 residues. Germline assignment: CDR1 MGHRA and CDR2 YSYEKL. V lost 0 bases and J 0 bases, leaving 4 bases between the germline ends. The CDR3 bases are TGCGCCAGCAGCCAAGACTTCAGCACAGATACGCAGTATTTT. This codes for CASSQDFSTDTQYF.

The rearrangement uses TRBV7-3 and TRBJ2-5; perhaps TRBD2 as D (5 bases). The CDR3 consists of 16 residues. Trimming stripped 0 bases from V and 5 bases from J, with 16 bases between. CDR1 is SGHTA, CDR2 FQGTGA, per germline. This CDR3 is CASSLTWWDPGETQYF. The CDR3 DNA reads TGTGCCAGCAGCTTAACCTGGTGGGATCCGGGGGAGACCCAGTACTTC.

The chain has TRBV19 and TRBJ2-3; D might be TRBD1 (5 bases). The germline CDR1 and CDR2 sequences are LNHDA and SQIVND (reference sequence). V lost 2 bases, J lost 0 bases, and 9 bases lay in between. CDR3 length: 15 amino acids. This CDR3 reads CASSIMGQSTDTQYF. CDR3 coding DNA: TGTGCCAGTAGTATAATGGGGCAGAGCACAGATACGCAGTATTTT.

The chain joins TRBV19 to TRBJ2-1; D possibly corresponds to TRBD2 (6 bases). The length of the CDR3 is 17 residues. In germline, CDR1 is LNHDA, CDR2 SQIVND (reference sequence). Trimming pared 1 base from V and 7 bases from J, leaving 20 bases between. In DNA, the CDR3 is TGTGCCAGTAGTATAGGATCCCCTTCCGGGAGTAGGAATGAGCAGTTCTTC. Its translation is CASSIGSPSGSRNEQFF.

The V gene is TRBV23-1, the J gene TRBJ1-2; TRBD1 is a possible D gene (5 bases). TRBV23-1 is known as an ORF, though its function is uncertain. Trimming stripped 6 bases from V and 10 bases from J, with 15 bases between. This CDR3 is 12 amino acids long. CDR3 nucleotides: TGCGCCAGCAGGGGACTCGGACCTTTCTACACCTTC. Amino acid sequence: CASRGLGPFYTF.